The rows below give T cell receptor beta chains drawn from one sample of a study of T cell responses to AZD1222 COVID-19 vaccine. Clones were read by immunoSEQ multiplex PCR, and TCRdb kept only the in-frame ones, dropping some. The sample contains 150,000 or so clones, around 94% of which appear only once. This specimen consisted of peripheral blood, obtained 28 days after the second AZD1222 dose. These receptors were collected from an adult who received the AZD1222 COVID-19 vaccine. Each CDR3 is given with its conserved first and last residue. Fields, in order: CDR3 protein, CDR3 DNA, clone size, CDR3 length, D gene, J gene, V gene. The D gene is left open where the match is weak. Clone size appears in some rows only: once, few, many, or a class for an expanded clone.

CASGPDRGEAFF | TGTGCCAGCGGACCCGACAGGGGTGAAGCTTTCTTT | NA | 12 | TRBD1 | TRBJ1-1 | TRBV27
CASSLQHADTQYF | TGCGCCAGCAGCCTACAACACGCAGATACGCAGTATTTT | NA | 13 | NA | TRBJ2-3 | TRBV4-3
CASPPSGRVEDTQYF | TGTGCCAGCCCCCCTAGCGGCCGGGTTGAGGATACGCAGTATTTT | NA | 15 | TRBD2 | TRBJ2-3 | TRBV18
CAISESDWYSNQPQHF | TGTGCCATCAGTGAGTCTGATTGGTATAGCAATCAGCCCCAGCATTTT | NA | 16 | NA | TRBJ1-5 | TRBV10-3
CASSTWDSNNYGYTF | TGTGCCAGTAGTACCTGGGACAGTAATAACTATGGCTACACCTTC | NA | 15 | TRBD1 | TRBJ1-2 | TRBV19
CASSFRQIHEQFF | TGTGCCAGCAGCTTTCGACAGATCCATGAGCAGTTCTTC | NA | 13 | NA | TRBJ2-1 | TRBV5-6
CAWIHRTTEAFF | TGTGCCTGGATTCATAGGACGACTGAAGCTTTCTTT | NA | 12 | NA | TRBJ1-1 | TRBV30
CASSQGWGGGNEQYF | TGTGCCAGCAGCCAAGGTTGGGGGGGAGGGAACGAGCAGTACTTC | NA | 15 | TRBD2 | TRBJ2-7 | TRBV3-1/TRBV3-2
CASSLTLDPLHF | TGTGCCAGCAGCCTTACGTTGGATCCCCTCCACTTT | NA | 12 | NA | TRBJ1-6 | TRBV7-9
CASSQEAGHSGNTIYF | TGTGCCAGCAGCCAAGAGGCAGGGCACTCTGGAAACACCATATATTTT | NA | 16 | NA | TRBJ1-3 | TRBV3-1/TRBV3-2
CASSLRTGAYNEQFF | TGTGCCAGCTCACTTAGGACAGGGGCCTACAATGAGCAGTTCTTC | NA | 15 | TRBD1 | TRBJ2-1 | TRBV18
CASSPLDRGGNTIYF | TGTGCCAGCTCACCTTTGGACAGGGGCGGAAACACCATATATTTT | NA | 15 | TRBD1 | TRBJ1-3 | TRBV18
CAWSLPGKNEQFF | TGTGCCTGGAGTTTGCCAGGGAAAAATGAGCAGTTCTTC | NA | 13 | NA | TRBJ2-1 | TRBV30
CASSLEGPKSNTQYF | TGTGCCAGCAGCTTAGAGGGACCAAAGTCAAATACGCAGTATTTT | NA | 15 | NA | TRBJ2-3 | TRBV7-9
CASSTPGQGSHQPQHF | TGTGCCAGCAGTACCCCGGGACAGGGTAGTCACCAGCCCCAGCATTTT | NA | 16 | TRBD1 | TRBJ1-5 | TRBV28
CAWSVGYGYTF | TGTGCCTGGAGTGTAGGCTATGGCTACACCTTC | NA | 11 | NA | TRBJ1-2 | TRBV30
CATSEGTGVANEKLFF | TGTGCCACCAGTGAAGGTACAGGGGTGGCTAATGAAAAACTGTTTTTT | NA | 16 | TRBD1 | TRBJ1-4 | TRBV24-1
CASSFQGATGELFF | TGTGCCAGCAGCTTCCAGGGAGCCACCGGGGAGCTGTTTTTT | NA | 14 | NA | TRBJ2-2 | TRBV7-9
CASTGTSGRYEQYF | TGCGCCAGCACCGGGACTAGCGGGAGATACGAGCAGTACTTC | NA | 14 | TRBD2 | TRBJ2-7 | TRBV10-2
CASSPSHRAGEQYF | TGTGCCAGCAGTCCCAGCCACAGGGCTGGCGAGCAGTACTTC | NA | 14 | NA | TRBJ2-7 | TRBV6-2/TRBV6-3
CASSDVVGSGVYGYTF | TGTGCCAGCAGTGACGTGGTAGGGTCAGGTGTCTATGGCTACACCTTC | NA | 16 | NA | TRBJ1-2 | TRBV25-1
CASSIREGPRETQYF | TGTGCCAGCAGTATCCGGGAGGGGCCGAGGGAGACCCAGTACTTC | NA | 15 | TRBD2 | TRBJ2-5 | TRBV2
CASSRNRLTEAFF | TGTGCCAGCAGTAGGAACAGGTTAACTGAAGCTTTCTTT | NA | 13 | NA | TRBJ1-1 | TRBV6-2/TRBV6-3
CASSVAFSGLGNEQFF | TGTGCCAGCAGCGTAGCTTTTAGCGGGCTAGGCAATGAGCAGTTCTTC | NA | 16 | TRBD2 | TRBJ2-1 | TRBV9
CASSPRLAGGPVGYNEQFF | TGTGCCAGCAGCCCCCGACTAGCGGGAGGCCCCGTAGGTTACAATGAGCAGTTCTTC | NA | 19 | TRBD2 | TRBJ2-1 | TRBV9
CASSALAGEQYF | TGTGCCAGCAGTGCACTAGCTGGCGAGCAGTACTTC | NA | 12 | NA | TRBJ2-7 | TRBV3-1/TRBV3-2
CAISDPAGRGRFQNTGELFF | TGTGCCATCAGTGACCCAGCGGGCAGGGGTCGGTTCCAGAACACCGGGGAGCTGTTTTTT | few | 20 | NA | TRBJ2-2 | TRBV10-3
CASSPETGPRGPLHF | TGTGCCAGCAGCCCCGAGACAGGGCCCAGGGGGCCCCTCCACTTT | NA | 15 | TRBD1 | TRBJ1-6 | TRBV6-5
CASSEASGTYEQYF | TGTGCCAGCAGTGAAGCCTCGGGCACCTACGAGCAGTACTTC | NA | 14 | NA | TRBJ2-7 | TRBV6-1
CASSLALGKETQYF | TGCGCCAGCAGCTTGGCATTAGGGAAAGAGACCCAGTACTTC | NA | 14 | NA | TRBJ2-5 | TRBV5-1
CAWGQGNNQPQHF | TGTGCCTGGGGACAGGGTAACAATCAGCCCCAGCATTTT | NA | 13 | TRBD1 | TRBJ1-5 | TRBV30
CATSAGGSYNEQFF | TGTGCCACCAGTGCAGGGGGCTCCTACAATGAGCAGTTCTTC | NA | 14 | TRBD1 | TRBJ2-1 | TRBV24-1
CSVVPGYNEQFF | TGCAGCGTTGTTCCGGGCTACAATGAGCAGTTCTTC | NA | 12 | NA | TRBJ2-1 | TRBV29-1
CACQGLAGRYEQYF | TGTGCCTGCCAAGGGCTAGCGGGACGTTACGAGCAGTACTTC | NA | 14 | TRBD2 | TRBJ2-7 | TRBV30
CACTQSEAFF | TGTGCCTGTACACAATCTGAAGCTTTCTTT | NA | 10 | NA | TRBJ1-1 | TRBV30
CASSSGLAGQFF | TGTGCCAGCAGCTCGGGACTAGCGGGGCAGTTCTTC | NA | 12 | TRBD2 | TRBJ2-1 | TRBV7-8
CAWEAGYNEQFF | TGTGCCTGGGAAGCGGGGTACAATGAGCAGTTCTTC | NA | 12 | TRBD2 | TRBJ2-1 | TRBV30
CSVAGDRGSYEQYF | TGCAGCGTGGCAGGGGACAGGGGCTCCTACGAGCAGTACTTC | NA | 14 | TRBD1 | TRBJ2-7 | TRBV29-1
CASSSRLSADTQYF | TGTGCCAGCAGCTCTCGATTATCTGCAGATACGCAGTATTTT | once | 14 | NA | TRBJ2-3 | TRBV27
CASRGGQSNQPQHF | TGTGCCAGCAGGGGGGGACAGAGCAATCAGCCCCAGCATTTT | NA | 14 | TRBD1 | TRBJ1-5 | TRBV6-5
CASSLALGSGGGEQYF | TGTGCCAGCAGCTTAGCGCTCGGGTCCGGGGGCGGCGAGCAGTACTTC | NA | 16 | NA | TRBJ2-7 | TRBV7-8
CASSVVSRRGSSSYNEQFF | TGTGCCAGCAGCGTAGTGTCTCGTCGGGGGAGTAGCTCCTACAATGAGCAGTTCTTC | NA | 19 | NA | TRBJ2-1 | TRBV9
CASSSEGLAVNEQFF | TGTGCCAGCAGCTCCGAGGGACTAGCGGTAAATGAGCAGTTCTTC | NA | 15 | TRBD2 | TRBJ2-1 | TRBV7-2
CASSMLRGAEAFF | TGTGCCAGTAGTATGTTGAGGGGCGCTGAAGCTTTCTTT | NA | 13 | NA | TRBJ1-1 | TRBV19
CASNRDSRTEAFF | TGTGCCAGCAACCGGGACAGTCGGACTGAAGCTTTCTTT | NA | 13 | TRBD1 | TRBJ1-1 | TRBV6-5
CASSQDLVAGAYEQYF | TGTGCCAGCAGCCAAGATCTCGTAGCGGGCGCCTACGAGCAGTACTTC | NA | 16 | TRBD2 | TRBJ2-7 | TRBV3-1/TRBV3-2
CASSQDLLTGELFF | TGTGCCAGCAGCCAAGATCTCCTCACCGGGGAGCTGTTTTTT | NA | 14 | NA | TRBJ2-2 | TRBV4-2
CASKSVGEAFF | TGTGCCAGCAAATCGGTGGGTGAAGCTTTCTTT | NA | 11 | NA | TRBJ1-1 | TRBV25-1
CASRLGGSYEQYF | TGTGCCAGCAGATTGGGGGGCTCCTACGAGCAGTACTTC | NA | 13 | NA | TRBJ2-7 | TRBV5-6
CASSVGDSGSYTQYF | TGTGCCAGCAGCGTAGGAGATAGCGGGAGTTATACGCAGTATTTT | NA | 15 | TRBD2 | TRBJ2-3 | TRBV9